These 11 T cell receptor beta chains were sequenced from one sample in a study of T cell clones after liver transplantation. The assay was immunoSEQ multiplex PCR, and TCRdb's table has in-frame clones only and misses some. Among 75,000 to 85,000 clones, roughly 85% were seen once, and the ten largest hold roughly 3%. Sample: CD4+ T cells from blood, taken at the 22-month timepoint. These receptors all stem from a human patient who received a liver transplant. A share of the T cells may be of graft donor origin.

This clone has just a few counts. This chain uses TRBV2 with TRBJ1-2; TRBD1 aligns across 10 bases. With 5 bases clipped from V and 3 bases from J, the junction kept 9 bases outside the gene matches. The CDR3 is 16 amino acids. Germline values: CDR1 SNHLY, CDR2 FYNNEI. The CDR3 sequence: CASSRVGTGDYYGYTF. In DNA, the CDR3 is TGTGCCAGCAGTCGGGTCGGGACAGGGGACTACTATGGCTACACCTTC.

The rearrangement uses TRBV5-1 and TRBJ2-3; no definite D call. In germline, CDR1 is SGHRS, CDR2 YFSETQ. This CDR3 is built from 15 residues. Between the trimmed V and J ends, which lost 0 bases and 0 bases, there was a span of 8 bases. The CDR3 loop is CASSLGGSSTDTQYF. The CDR3 DNA follows: TGCGCCAGCAGCTTGGGGGGTTCTAGCACAGATACGCAGTATTTT.

This clone was observed at least ten times. J is TRBJ2-7 and V is TRBV28; 10 nucleotides line up with TRBD1. Trimming at V came to 6 bases and at J to 4 bases, leaving 9 bases not matched to a gene. The CDR3 sequence is 15 residues long. Germline CDR1 and CDR2: MDHEN and SYDVKM. This CDR3 reads CASSDPGQGIYEQYF. The CDR3 DNA reads as TGTGCCAGCAGCGATCCGGGACAGGGGATTTACGAGCAGTACTTC. Full variable domain (rest looked up from reference TRBV28 and TRBJ2-7): DVKVTQSSRYLVKRTGEKVFLECVQDMDHENMFWYRQDPGLGLRLIYFSYDVKMKEKGDIPEGYSVSREKKERFSLILESASTNQTSMYLCASSDPGQGIYEQYFGPGTRLTVT.

The chain combines TRBV5-1 with TRBJ2-3, with TRBD1 matching over 10 bases. With 1 base clipped from V and 0 bases from J, the junction kept 8 bases outside the gene matches. CDR1 and CDR2 (germline): SGHRS, YFSETQ. The CDR3 runs 18 residues. Here the CDR3 reads CASSLTPGQGFSTDTQYF. The CDR3 coding sequence is TGCGCCAGCAGCTTGACTCCGGGACAGGGGTTCAGCACAGATACGCAGTATTTT.

This clone was recorded only once. The chain employs TRBV11-2 and TRBJ2-5; a weak D match, TRBD2 (6 bases). Trimming cost V 4 bases and J 5 bases, with 23 bases left between them. The CDR3 is 17 amino acids. Germline V gives CDR1 SGHAT, CDR2 FQNNGV. For the CDR3, the DNA is TGTGCCAGCAGCTCCCCATGGGGTCCCGGGAGCGGGGAGACCCAGTACTTC. It codes for CASSSPWGPGSGETQYF.

The chain is built from TRBV2 and TRBJ2-2; 7 positions agree with TRBD1. The CDR3 contains 14 residues. Unmatched junction bases numbered 6, after V lost 6 bases and J lost 5 bases. Looked up from germline, CDR1 is SNHLY and CDR2 is FYNNEI. The CDR3 bases are TGTGCCAGCAGAAGGGACAGTCTTACCGGGGAGCTGTTTTTT. Its translation is CASRRDSLTGELFF.

V is TRBV2 and J is TRBJ2-7, with D possibly TRBD2 on 5 matching bases. The CDR3 is made up of 14 amino acids. The V gene lost 6 bases and the J gene lost 0 bases, with 12 bases spanning the gap. Germline V lookup: CDR1 SNHLY, CDR2 FYNNEI. As DNA, the CDR3 is TGTGCCAGCAGGAGGGCAATCAGCTCCTACGAGCAGTACTTC. Amino acid sequence: CASRRAISSYEQYF.

As for this clone: Other DNA variants within this sample encode the same CDR3. This chain links TRBV6-5 with TRBJ1-5; D call uncertain. V was cut by 6 bases and J by 5 bases, with 8 bases left in between. CDR1 and CDR2 (germline): MNHEY, SVGAGI. The CDR3 is 12 amino acids. Written as DNA, the CDR3 is TGTGCCAGCAGCTCGGGTGATCAGCCCCAGCATTTT. Translation: CASSSGDQPQHF.

This clone was recorded once. The rearrangement uses TRBV7-2 and TRBJ2-1; D is unclear. Deletions cut 2 bases from V and 3 bases from J, with 8 bases between. The CDR3 runs 14 residues. In germline, CDR1 is SGHTA, CDR2 FQGNSA. In DNA form, the CDR3 reads TGTGCCAGCAGCTTAAGGACGAACTACAATGAGCAGTTCTTC. As protein: CASSLRTNYNEQFF.

J is TRBJ2-3 and V is TRBV30; TRBD2 aligns across 7 bases. The CDR3 contains 15 residues. The V segment lost 1 base and the J segment 2 bases; nucleotides outside the gene matches: 6. Looked up from germline, CDR1 is GTSNPN and CDR2 is SVGIG (reference sequence). The CDR3: CAWSGAGVSTDTQYF. CDR3 nucleotides: TGTGCCTGGAGTGGGGCGGGAGTTTCCACAGATACGCAGTATTTT.

The chain recombines TRBV7-2 with TRBJ1-4, with D perhaps matching TRBD1 (5 bases). V was pared by 5 bases and J by 7 bases, with 11 bases between. The CDR3 extends over 13 amino acids. Germline V gene data show CDR1 as SGHTA and CDR2 as FQGNSA. The CDR3 DNA sequence: TGTGCCAGCAGCCCTGGGGGGGGTGAAAAACTGTTTTTT. This translates into CASSPGGGEKLFF. The full variable domain, completed using reference TRBV7-2 and TRBJ1-4, is GAGVSQSPSNKVTEKGKDVELRCDPISGHTALYWYRQSLGQGLEFLIYFQGNSAPDKSGLPSDRFSAERTGGSVSTLTIQRTQQEDSAVYLCASSPGGGEKLFFGSGTQLSVL.